This is a list of T cell receptor beta chains from one sample in a study of cytomegalovirus exposure and HLA in healthy donors. The method was immunoSEQ multiplex PCR; TCRdb's version includes in-frame clones alone and lacks a portion of them. The table shows about 140,000 clones, with about three quarters occurring only once. The sequencing sample was made of PBMCs. Receptors were obtained from a woman in her twenties or thirties in good health and CMV-seronegative. Both conserved end residues are part of each CDR3. D genes are given only for firm matches. Size values are once, few and many counts, or a class for expanded clones, and some rows have none.

>TRBJ2-5|TRBV4-1|NA|NA
TGCGCCAGCAGCCAAGCGGGGTGGGGAGAGACCCAGTACTTC
CASSQAGWGETQYF
>TRBJ2-3|TRBV21-1|NA|NA
TGTGCCAGCAGCAAAGAGGAGGACTTTAGCACAGATACGCAGTATTTT
CASSKEEDFSTDTQYF
>TRBJ1-2|TRBV7-9|TRBD1|few
TGTGCCAGCAGCTTGGCAGGGGGTGGCCGGGGCTACACCTTC
CASSLAGGGRGYTF
>TRBJ1-5|TRBV11-2|NA|NA
TGTGCCAGCAGCTTAGGAGAGGGTTCTCAGCATTTT
CASSLGEGSQHF
>TRBJ2-2|TRBV7-3|TRBD2|once
TGTGCCAGCAGCTTAGGTATAGGACTAGCTGGCACCGGGGAGCTGTTTTTT
CASSLGIGLAGTGELFF
>TRBJ1-5|TRBV30|TRBD1|NA
TGTGCCTGGAGTCGGGGACAGGGGCTTCAGCCCCAGCATTTT
CAWSRGQGLQPQHF
>TRBJ2-3|TRBV5-4|NA|few
TGTGCCAGCAGCTTGGTCGCAGATACGCAGTATTTT
CASSLVADTQYF
>TRBJ2-4|TRBV10-3|NA|once
TGTGCCATCAGTGAGTCGAGGTCAGGGAACATTCAGTACTTC
CAISESRSGNIQYF
>TRBJ1-5|TRBV6-1|TRBD1|few
TGTGCCATCAGTCCCGGGACAGGGGGCAATCAGCCCCAGCATTTT
CAISPGTGGNQPQHF
>TRBJ1-1|TRBV6-6|TRBD1|NA
TGTGCCAGCAGTTATTCCGGGACAGGCGGTGAAGCTTTCTTT
CASSYSGTGGEAFF
>TRBJ1-1|TRBV2|TRBD1|few
TGTGCCAGCCTCGGAGGGGACAGGGCGAACACTGAAGCTTTCTTT
CASLGGDRANTEAFF
>TRBJ2-5|TRBV11-3|NA|NA
TGTGCCAGCAGCTACGTTGGAGGAGAGACCCAGTACTTC
CASSYVGGETQYF
>TRBJ1-5|TRBV7-8|NA|NA
TGTGCCAGCAGTCACCACAACAGGGACAATCAGCCCCAGCATTTT
CASSHHNRDNQPQHF
>TRBJ2-3|TRBV5-4|TRBD2|NA
TGTGCCAGCAGCGGGCAACTAGCGACGCGCACAGATACGCAGTATTTT
CASSGQLATRTDTQYF
>TRBJ2-5|TRBV7-9|TRBD1|NA
TGTGCCAGCAGCCCCGGACAGGGAGCAGAGACCCAGTACTTC
CASSPGQGAETQYF
>TRBJ2-7|TRBV7-7|TRBD2|NA
TGTGCTAGCAGTGGGACTAGCGGGAGCCTTACCTACGAGCAGTACTTC
CASSGTSGSLTYEQYF
>TRBJ2-5|TRBV7-3|NA|NA
TGTGCCAGCAGCTTAACTCCAGGTCAAGAGACCCAGTACTTC
CASSLTPGQETQYF
>TRBJ1-1|TRBV6-5|TRBD1|NA
TGTGCCAGCCGCTCGGGAGGACAGGGGAACACTGAAGCTTTCTTT
CASRSGGQGNTEAFF
>TRBJ1-1|TRBV7-9|NA|NA
TGTGCCAGCAGCTTAATAAACTCGAACACTGAAGCTTTCTTT
CASSLINSNTEAFF
>TRBJ2-1|TRBV6-5|NA|NA
TGTGCCAGCAGTTACTCCCTAGCGTCGGGGCTCAATGAGCAGTTCTTC
CASSYSLASGLNEQFF
>TRBJ2-1|TRBV29-1|TRBD2|NA
TGCAGCGTTGAAGGCATAAGCGGGAGCATCAATGAGCAGTTCTTC
CSVEGISGSINEQFF
>TRBJ1-2|TRBV10-3|NA|NA
TGTGCCATCAGCGAAGGACCCCAAAGCGGCACCTTC
CAISEGPQSGTF
>TRBJ1-5|TRBV19|NA|once
TGTGCCAGTACATATGCCCGACAAGGCAATCAGCCCCAGCATTTT
CASTYARQGNQPQHF
>TRBJ1-1|TRBV6-5|NA|NA
TGTGCCAGCAGTTACTCGAGAAGGAACACTGAAGCTTTCTTT
CASSYSRRNTEAFF
>TRBJ1-5|TRBV28|TRBD1|NA
TGTGCCAGCAGTTTATCGAAAGCCGGGACAGGTAGCAATCAGCCCCAGCATTTT
CASSLSKAGTGSNQPQHF
>TRBJ2-3|TRBV2|TRBD2|NA
TGTGCCAGCGGACCACGGGGGGGGGCAGATACGCAGTATTTT
CASGPRGGADTQYF
>TRBJ1-6|TRBV10-3|TRBD1|once
TGTGCCATCAGTGAGAGTAGACAGGGGAATTCACCCCTCCACTTT
CAISESRQGNSPLHF
>TRBJ2-7|TRBV6-5|NA|NA
TGTGCCAGCAGTTACCGGGACTCCCGCTACGAGCAGTACTTC
CASSYRDSRYEQYF
>TRBJ1-5|TRBV2|TRBD1|few
TGTGCCAGCAGTGACAGGACAGGGGAGAGGACCCAGCATTTT
CASSDRTGERTQHF
>TRBJ2-1|TRBV6-5|NA|NA
TGTGCCAGCGGATGGGCTATCTCCTACAATGAGCAGTTCTTC
CASGWAISYNEQFF
>TRBJ2-4|TRBV27|TRBD2|NA
TGTGCCAGCAGTCCTGGGGGGGAGTCACTGGGAAACATTCAGTACTTC
CASSPGGESLGNIQYF
>TRBJ1-3|TRBV6-6|NA|NA
TGTGCCAGCACCGGCGGCAGATTCTCTGGAAACACCATATATTTT
CASTGGRFSGNTIYF
>TRBJ2-5|TRBV28|TRBD2|NA
TGTGCCAGCAGTGGGGAGGGAGTGGAGACCCAGTACTTC
CASSGEGVETQYF
>TRBJ1-1|TRBV5-6|TRBD1|NA
TGTGCCAGCTGCCGGACAGGGCTGAACACTGAAGCTTTCTTT
CASCRTGLNTEAFF
>TRBJ2-5|TRBV28|NA|few
TGTGCCAGCAGTCTTCCCCTAGGGACCCAGTACTTC
CASSLPLGTQYF
>TRBJ2-4|TRBV10-3|NA|NA
TGTGCCATCAGTGAGTCACAGGGCGACATTCAGTACTTC
CAISESQGDIQYF
>TRBJ1-4|TRBV6-6|TRBD1|NA
TGTGCCAGCAGTTGGCAGGGGGATGAAAAACTGTTTTTT
CASSWQGDEKLFF
>TRBJ1-1|TRBV19|NA|NA
TGTGCCAGTAGTATAGTCGGGCACAGGGTAAGGAACACTGAAGCTTTCTTT
CASSIVGHRVRNTEAFF
>TRBJ1-2|TRBV19|TRBD1|NA
TGTGCCAGTAGTACCAGTTGGGACAGTCCCTATGGCTACACCTTC
CASSTSWDSPYGYTF
>TRBJ1-2|TRBV5-4|TRBD1|NA
TGTGCCAGCAAAATGGGACAGGGGGTGTATGGCTACACCTTC
CASKMGQGVYGYTF
>TRBJ1-5|TRBV16|NA|NA
TGTGCCAGCAGCCTCCTCGAGGTTCAGCCCCAGCATTTT
CASSLLEVQPQHF